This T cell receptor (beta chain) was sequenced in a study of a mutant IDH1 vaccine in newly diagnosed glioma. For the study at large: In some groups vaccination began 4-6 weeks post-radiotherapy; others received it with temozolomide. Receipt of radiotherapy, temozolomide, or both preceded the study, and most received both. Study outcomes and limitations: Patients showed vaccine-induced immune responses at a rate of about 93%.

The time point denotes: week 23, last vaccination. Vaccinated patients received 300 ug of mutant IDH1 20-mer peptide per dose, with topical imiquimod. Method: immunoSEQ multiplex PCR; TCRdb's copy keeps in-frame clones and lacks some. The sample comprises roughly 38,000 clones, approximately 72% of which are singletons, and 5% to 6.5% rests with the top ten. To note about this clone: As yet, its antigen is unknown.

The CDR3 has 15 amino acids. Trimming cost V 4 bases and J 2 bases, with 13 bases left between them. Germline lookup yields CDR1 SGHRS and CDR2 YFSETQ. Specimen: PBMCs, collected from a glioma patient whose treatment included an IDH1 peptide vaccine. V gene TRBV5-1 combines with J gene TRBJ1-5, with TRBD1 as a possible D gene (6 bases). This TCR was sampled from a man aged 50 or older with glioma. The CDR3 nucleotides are TGCGCCAGCAGCGAGGGGGGTTCTGGCAATCAGCCCCAGCATTTT. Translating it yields CASSEGGSGNQPQHF.